Each of the 5 T cell receptor beta chains below was sequenced from the same sample in a study of shared clonotypes between healthy human individuals. The table came from immunoSEQ multiplex PCR; TCRdb's copy has only in-frame clones and leaves some out. The sample records about 2 million clones, approximately 95% being singletons. The sequenced sample consisted of naive CD4+ T cells sorted from blood. Subset of the sample: CD45RA+ positively selected. All receptors derive from a man between 18 and 29 years old in good health.

The V call is TRBV10-1, the J call TRBJ2-7; 9 bases match TRBD2. This CDR3 contains 14 residues. Looked up from germline, CDR1 is WNHNN and CDR2 is SYGVQD (reference sequence). J lost 7 bases, V lost 6 bases, and 10 bases had no gene match. Written as DNA, the CDR3 is TGCGCCAGCAGACCCCCAAGCGGGAGGAGTGAGCAGTACTTC. Its translation is CASRPPSGRSEQYF.

The V call is TRBV6-6, the J call TRBJ1-6, with a tentative D call TRBD1 (5 bases). Per the germline V gene, CDR1 is MNHNY and CDR2 is SVGAGI (reference sequence). The CDR3 length is 14 residues. The V and J ends lost 0 bases and 9 bases respectively, with 9 bases between them. The CDR3 here is CASSYSGPTSPLHF. The CDR3 nucleotides read TGTGCCAGCAGTTACTCGGGACCGACTTCACCCCTCCACTTT.

The rearrangement links TRBV7-9 to TRBJ1-1, with D uncertain. Trimming removed 4 bases from V and 8 bases from J, with 17 bases in between. This CDR3 has 14 amino acids. The germline V gene encodes CDR1 SEHNR and CDR2 FQNEAQ (reference sequence). CDR3 in amino acids: CASSSLDALMEAFF. Here the CDR3 DNA reads TGTGCCAGCAGCTCCCTGGATGCCCTAATGGAAGCTTTCTTT.

CDR3 in amino acids: CASSIRLRGILYEQYF. The CDR3 nucleotides read TGTGCCAGCAGCATCCGGCTTCGGGGTATCCTCTACGAGCAGTACTTC. The chain combines TRBV5-8 with TRBJ2-7; D is perhaps TRBD2 (5 bases). Germline CDR1 SGHTS, CDR2 YDEGEE. V was clipped by 4 bases and J by 3 bases, with 20 bases between them. CDR3 length equals 16 residues.

This chain joins TRBV6-5 and TRBJ2-5; D remains unclear. Trimming left V 6 bases short and J 7 bases short, with 18 bases between. There are 14 residues in the CDR3. Germline V gene data show CDR1 as MNHEY and CDR2 as SVGAGI. CDR3 in DNA: TGTGCCAGCAGCCGATCTACTGCCGGTGGGACCCAGTACTTC. It codes for CASSRSTAGGTQYF.